The 6 T cell receptor beta chains below were found in one sample sequenced in a study of control samples from healthy donors and cancer patients. Measured with immunoSEQ multiplex PCR; TCRdb has only the in-frame clones, and not every one. The sample holds fewer than 90,000 clones, under 90% seen once. The specimen sequenced was blood. The receptors shown here come from a man aged 50 to 60 in good health.

This clone came up a few times. This sequence joins TRBV15 and TRBJ2-7; TRBD1 matches 10 bases. This CDR3 is built from 13 residues. Germline V gene lookup returns CDR1 LNHNV and CDR2 YYDKDF (reference sequence). J gave up 4 bases and V 5 bases, and 2 bases lay outside the gene matches. Written as DNA, the CDR3 is TGTGCCACCAGCCCGGGACAGGGGTACGAGCAGTACTTC. It translates to CATSPGQGYEQYF.

This CDR3 is CASISDSLYGYTF. In DNA, the CDR3 is TGTGCCAGTATATCGGACAGTCTCTATGGCTACACCTTC. V usage is TRBV19 and J usage is TRBJ1-2; perhaps TRBD1 as D (6 bases). Trimming stripped 7 bases from V and 4 bases from J, with 13 bases between. Germline assignment: CDR1 LNHDA and CDR2 SQIVND (reference sequence). The CDR3 totals 13 residues.

This chain uses TRBV6-2 or TRBV6-3 with TRBJ2-2; D is uncertain. Trimming shortened V by 2 bases and J by 4 bases, and 8 bases separated the two germline ends. CDR1 is MNHEY and CDR2 is SVGEGT in the germline V gene. This CDR3 comprises 14 residues. The DNA for the CDR3 is TGTGCCAGCAGTTACGGCCAAGCCACCGGGGAGCTGTTTTTT. This sequence encodes CASSYGQATGELFF.

The rearrangement uses TRBV3-1 (or the pseudogene TRBV3-2) and TRBJ2-1; TRBD2 matches 11 bases. Germline CDR1 and CDR2: LGHDT and YNNKEL (reference sequence). The CDR3 is made up of 14 amino acids. Trimming cost V 5 bases and J 9 bases; bases outside gene matches: 6. The CDR3 sequence: CASSSPGLAAEQFF. CDR3 in DNA: TGTGCCAGCAGCTCCCCGGGACTAGCGGCTGAGCAGTTCTTC.

This chain links TRBV11-3 with TRBJ2-7; perhaps TRBD2 as D (6 bases). Trimming left V 6 bases short and J 3 bases short, with 9 bases between. Germline lookup yields CDR1 SGHNT and CDR2 YENEEA. CDR3 length: 12 residues. CDR3 protein: CASRGRIYEQYF. DNA of the CDR3: TGTGCCAGCAGGGGGAGGATCTACGAGCAGTACTTC. The full variable domain, completed using reference TRBV11-3 and TRBJ2-7, is EAGVVQSPRYKIIEKKQPVAFWCNPISGHNTLYWYLQNLGQGPELLIRYENEEAVDDSQLPKDRFSAERLKGVDSTLKIQPAELGDSAVYLCASRGRIYEQYFGPGTRLTVT.

This clone was seen just once. The chain carries TRBV6-4 and TRBJ2-3; D call uncertain. The CDR3 covers 14 residues. Germline assignment: CDR1 MRHNA and CDR2 SNTAGT. Trimming shortened V by 6 bases and J by 0 bases, and 10 bases separated the two germline ends. The CDR3 here is CASSAEASTDTQYF. The CDR3 coding sequence is TGTGCCAGCAGCGCAGAAGCTAGCACAGATACGCAGTATTTT.